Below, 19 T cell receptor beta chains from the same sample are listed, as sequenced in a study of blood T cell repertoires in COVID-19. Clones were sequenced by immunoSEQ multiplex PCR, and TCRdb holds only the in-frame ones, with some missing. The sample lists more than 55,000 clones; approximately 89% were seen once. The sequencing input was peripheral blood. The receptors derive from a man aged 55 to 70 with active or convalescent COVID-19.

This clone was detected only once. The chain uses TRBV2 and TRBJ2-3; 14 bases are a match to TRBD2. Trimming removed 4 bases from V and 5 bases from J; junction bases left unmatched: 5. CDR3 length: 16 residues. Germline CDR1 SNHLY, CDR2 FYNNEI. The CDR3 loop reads CASSVPTSGREDTQYF. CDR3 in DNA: TGTGCCAGCAGTGTACCGACTAGCGGGAGGGAAGATACGCAGTATTTT. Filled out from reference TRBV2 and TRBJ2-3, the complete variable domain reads EPEVTQTPSHQVTQMGQEVILRCVPISNHLYFYWYRQILGQKVEFLVSFYNNEISEKSEIFDDQFSVERPDGSNFTLKIRSTKLEDSAMYFCASSVPTSGREDTQYFGPGTRLTVL.

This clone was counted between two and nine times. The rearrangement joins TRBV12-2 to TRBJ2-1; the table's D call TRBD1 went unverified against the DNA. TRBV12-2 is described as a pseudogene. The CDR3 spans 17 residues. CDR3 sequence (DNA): TGTGCAAGTCGCCCCGTTCCTGGGGGCGTCCCCTACAATGAGCAGTTCTTC. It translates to CASRPVPGGVPYNEQFF.

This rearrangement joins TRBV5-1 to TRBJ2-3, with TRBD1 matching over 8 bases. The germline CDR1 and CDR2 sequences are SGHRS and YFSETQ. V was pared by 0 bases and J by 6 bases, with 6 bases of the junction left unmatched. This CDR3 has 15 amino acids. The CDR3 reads CASSLAGQGGDTQYF. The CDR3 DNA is TGCGCCAGCAGCTTGGCCGGACAGGGTGGCGATACGCAGTATTTT.

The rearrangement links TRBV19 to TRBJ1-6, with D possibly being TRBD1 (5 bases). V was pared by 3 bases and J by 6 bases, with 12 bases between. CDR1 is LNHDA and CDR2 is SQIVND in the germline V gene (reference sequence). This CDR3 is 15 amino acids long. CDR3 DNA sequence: TGTGCCAGTAGTATCCGGAGACAGAGTAATTCACCCCTCCACTTT. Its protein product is CASSIRRQSNSPLHF.

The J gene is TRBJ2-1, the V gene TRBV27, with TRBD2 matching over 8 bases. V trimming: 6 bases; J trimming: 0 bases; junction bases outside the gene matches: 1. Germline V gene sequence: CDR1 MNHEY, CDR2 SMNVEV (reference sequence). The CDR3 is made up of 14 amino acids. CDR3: CASRRGGSYNEQFF. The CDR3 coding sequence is TGTGCCAGCAGACGGGGGGGCTCCTACAATGAGCAGTTCTTC.

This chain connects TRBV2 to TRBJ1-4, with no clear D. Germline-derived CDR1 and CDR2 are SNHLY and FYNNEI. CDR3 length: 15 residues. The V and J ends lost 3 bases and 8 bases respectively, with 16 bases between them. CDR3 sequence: CASSEADGVSEKLFF. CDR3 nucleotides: TGTGCCAGCAGTGAGGCGGACGGGGTCAGCGAAAAACTGTTTTTT.

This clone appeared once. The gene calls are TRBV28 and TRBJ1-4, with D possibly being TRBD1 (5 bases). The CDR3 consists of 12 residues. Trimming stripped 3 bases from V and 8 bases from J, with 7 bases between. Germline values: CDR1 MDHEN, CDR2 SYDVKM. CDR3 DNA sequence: TGTGCCAGCAGTTTTAAGGGGGAAAAACTGTTTTTT. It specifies CASSFKGEKLFF.

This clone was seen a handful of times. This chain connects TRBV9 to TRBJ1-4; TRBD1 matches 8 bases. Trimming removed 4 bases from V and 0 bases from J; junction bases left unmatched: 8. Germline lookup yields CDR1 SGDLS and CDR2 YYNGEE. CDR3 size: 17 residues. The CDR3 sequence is CASSYGTGEATNEKLFF. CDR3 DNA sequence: TGTGCCAGCAGCTACGGGACAGGTGAAGCAACTAATGAAAAACTGTTTTTT.

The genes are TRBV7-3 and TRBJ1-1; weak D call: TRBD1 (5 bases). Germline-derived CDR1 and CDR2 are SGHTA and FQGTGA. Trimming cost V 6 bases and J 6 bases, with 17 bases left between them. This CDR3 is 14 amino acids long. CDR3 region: CASRQTSGGPEAFF. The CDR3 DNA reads TGTGCCAGCAGACAAACCTCCGGGGGTCCTGAAGCTTTCTTT.

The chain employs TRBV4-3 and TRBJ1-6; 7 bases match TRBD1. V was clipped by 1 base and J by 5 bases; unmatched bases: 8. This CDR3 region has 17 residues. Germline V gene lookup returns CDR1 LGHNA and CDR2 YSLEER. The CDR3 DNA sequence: TGCGCCAGCAGCCAAGGGGGGGACAGTTTGAATAATTCACCCCTCCACTTT. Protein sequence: CASSQGGDSLNNSPLHF.

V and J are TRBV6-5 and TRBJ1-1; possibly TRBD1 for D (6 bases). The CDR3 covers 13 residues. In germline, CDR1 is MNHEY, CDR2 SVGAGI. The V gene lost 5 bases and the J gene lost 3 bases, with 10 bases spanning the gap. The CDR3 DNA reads TGTGCCAGCAGTCGACGGACAGACACTGAAGCTTTCTTT. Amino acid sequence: CASSRRTDTEAFF.

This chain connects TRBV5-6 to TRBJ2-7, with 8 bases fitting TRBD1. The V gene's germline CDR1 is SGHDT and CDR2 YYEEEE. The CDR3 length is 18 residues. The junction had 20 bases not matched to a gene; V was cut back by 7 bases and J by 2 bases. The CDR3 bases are TGTGCCAGCGGCAAAATGCGTCCTCTCGGACAGGGAGCCTACGAGCAGTACTTC. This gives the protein CASGKMRPLGQGAYEQYF.

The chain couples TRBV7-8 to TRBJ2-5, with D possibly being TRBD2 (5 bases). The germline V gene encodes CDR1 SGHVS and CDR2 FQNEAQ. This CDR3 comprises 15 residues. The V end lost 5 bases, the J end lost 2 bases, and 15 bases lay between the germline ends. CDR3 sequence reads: CASSRLGGQQETQYF. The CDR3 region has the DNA TGTGCCAGCAGCCGGTTGGGCGGGCAGCAAGAGACCCAGTACTTC. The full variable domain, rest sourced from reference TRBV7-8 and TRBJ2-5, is GAGVSQSPRYKVAKRGQDVALRCDPISGHVSLFWYQQALGQGPEFLTYFQNEAQLDKSGLPSDRFFAERPEGSVSTLKIQRTQQEDSAVYLCASSRLGGQQETQYFGPGTRLLVL.

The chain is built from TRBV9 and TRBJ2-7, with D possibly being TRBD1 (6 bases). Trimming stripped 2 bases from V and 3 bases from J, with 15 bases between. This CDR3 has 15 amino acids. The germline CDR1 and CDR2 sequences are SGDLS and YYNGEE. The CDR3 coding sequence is TGTGCCAGCAGCGTGAGAGGGGGATTAGTCTACGAGCAGTACTTC. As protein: CASSVRGGLVYEQYF. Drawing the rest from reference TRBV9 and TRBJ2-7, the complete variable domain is DSGVTQTPKHLITATGQRVTLRCSPRSGDLSVYWYQQSLDQGLQFLIQYYNGEERAKGNILERFSAQQFPDLHSELNLSSLELGDSALYFCASSVRGGLVYEQYFGPGTRLTVT.

The CDR3 nucleotides are TGCGCCAGCAGTGAGGGGCGGACAGGGTCGTCCGAGCAGTTCTTC. This codes for CASSEGRTGSSEQFF. This rearrangement joins TRBV10-1 to TRBJ2-1; 8 bases align to TRBD1. CDR1 is WNHNN, CDR2 SYGVQD, per germline (reference sequence). The CDR3 has 15 amino acids. Germline trimming cut 2 bases from V and 10 bases from J; bases unmatched to any gene: 10.

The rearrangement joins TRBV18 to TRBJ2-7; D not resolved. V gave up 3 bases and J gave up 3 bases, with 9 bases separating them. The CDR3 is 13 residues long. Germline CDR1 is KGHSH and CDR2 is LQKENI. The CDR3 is CASSPRINYEQYF. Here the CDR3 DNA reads TGTGCCAGCTCACCGAGGATAAACTACGAGCAGTACTTC.

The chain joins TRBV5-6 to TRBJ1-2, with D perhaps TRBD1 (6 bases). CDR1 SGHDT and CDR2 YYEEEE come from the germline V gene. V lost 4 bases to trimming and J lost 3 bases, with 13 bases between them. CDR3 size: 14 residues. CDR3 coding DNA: TGTGCCAGCAGCAGTTTGGACAGATACTATGGCTACACCTTC. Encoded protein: CASSSLDRYYGYTF.

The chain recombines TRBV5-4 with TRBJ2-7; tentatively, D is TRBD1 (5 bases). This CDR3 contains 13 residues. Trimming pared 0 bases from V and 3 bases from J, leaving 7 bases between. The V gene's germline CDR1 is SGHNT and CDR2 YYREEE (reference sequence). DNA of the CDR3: TGTGCCAGCAGCTTGGAACAGGACTACGAGCAGTACTTC. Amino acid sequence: CASSLEQDYEQYF.

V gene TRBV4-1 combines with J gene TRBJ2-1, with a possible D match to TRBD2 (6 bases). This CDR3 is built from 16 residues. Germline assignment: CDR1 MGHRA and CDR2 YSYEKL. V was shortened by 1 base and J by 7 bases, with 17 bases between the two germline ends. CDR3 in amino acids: CASSQAVSRRGNEQFF. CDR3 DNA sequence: TGCGCCAGCAGCCAAGCTGTCAGCCGCCGGGGGAATGAGCAGTTCTTC.